This T cell receptor (beta chain) was captured in a study of graft-versus-host responses after intestinal transplantation. Study summary: Transplants were multivisceral, liver-intestinal, or isolated intestinal. Once they had received anti-thymocyte globulin induction, all recipients took tacrolimus and steroids for three to four years.

General study points: Researchers found GvH clones in recipient marrow, and some showed up first in ileum or blood. Allografts of one patient group, those with graft-donor T cell macrochimerism, had high graft-versus-host to host-versus-graft clonal ratios.

Clones were read by immunoSEQ multiplex PCR, and TCRdb kept only the in-frame ones, dropping some. The sample lists about 50,000 clones; nearly 95% were seen once. Comments on this clone: The target antigen is unknown.

The V gene lost 0 bases and the J gene lost 8 bases, with 10 bases spanning the gap. CDR3 length: 13 residues. Looked up from germline, CDR1 is SEHNR and CDR2 is FQNEAQ (reference sequence). The chain has TRBV7-9 and TRBJ1-1; a weak D match, TRBD1 (6 bases). The sequenced sample was unstimulated CD4+ T cells sorted from spleen or lymph node cells, obtained before transplant. This clonotype originated in a human donor who was the organ donor for an intestinal transplant. CDR3 sequence: CASSLAGAPEAFF. For the CDR3, the DNA is TGTGCCAGCAGCTTAGCGGGGGCTCCCGAAGCTTTCTTT.